A single sample gave rise to the 24 T cell receptor beta chains below, sequenced in a study of blood T cell repertoires in COVID-19. This table comes from immunoSEQ multiplex PCR, and its TCRdb copy is limited to in-frame clones, with some not included. The sample lists some 230,000 clones; around 83% were seen once. Sequences were obtained from peripheral blood. These TCRs come from a woman aged 45-60 years with COVID-19, enrolled during active disease.

The chain is built from TRBV6-4 and TRBJ2-2; no reliable D call. The CDR3 consists of 13 residues. Germline V CDR1 and CDR2: MRHNA, SNTAGT. Trimming removed 4 bases from V and 4 bases from J, with 7 bases in between. CDR3 loop: CASSGVATGELFF. The DNA of the CDR3 is TGTGCCAGCAGTGGGGTAGCCACCGGGGAGCTGTTTTTT.

The chain joins TRBV11-2 to TRBJ2-2; 8 bases align to TRBD1. V was pared by 7 bases and J by 0 bases, with 16 bases of the junction left unmatched. Germline loops: CDR1 SGHAT, CDR2 FQNNGV. The CDR3 is made up of 19 amino acids. CDR3 protein: CASTPSPRGRSANTGELFF. The CDR3 DNA reads TGTGCCAGCACCCCCTCCCCCAGGGGGCGTTCCGCGAACACCGGGGAGCTGTTTTTT.

This clone was observed once. One end of the junction fails to match germline, which may point to a read error. V usage is TRBV11-2 and J usage is TRBJ2-2; a weak D match, TRBD2 (5 bases). The germline V gene has CDR1 SGHAT and CDR2 FQNNGV. This CDR3 has 13 amino acids. CDR3 in DNA: TGTGCCAGCAGTTTAGGACTTACCGGGGAGCTGTTTTTT. It encodes CASSLGLTGELFF.

The chain uses TRBV24-1 and TRBJ1-5, with 7 bases aligning to TRBD1. CDR1 and CDR2 (germline): KGHDR, SFDVKD. V gave up 3 bases and J gave up 6 bases; unmatched junction bases: 10. The CDR3 is 16 amino acids. The CDR3: CATSDPRQGPSQPQHF. The DNA for the CDR3 is TGTGCCACCAGTGATCCCCGACAGGGCCCCAGTCAGCCCCAGCATTTT.

The V and J genes are TRBV28 and TRBJ1-3, with D possibly matching TRBD1 (5 bases). CDR3 size: 13 residues. With 10 bases removed from V and 2 bases from J, the gap between germline ends came to 12 bases. Germline V gene data show CDR1 as MDHEN and CDR2 as SYDVKM. CDR3 bases: TGTGCCAACCTAACGGACACTGGAAACACCATATATTTT. It specifies CANLTDTGNTIYF.

CDR3 nucleotide sequence: TGTGCCATCAGTGAGTCGGGACAGGGAGATGGCTACACCTTC. Amino acid sequence: CAISESGQGDGYTF. V is TRBV10-3 and J is TRBJ1-2, with TRBD1 matching 9 bases. The CDR3 is made up of 14 amino acids. CDR1 and CDR2 from the germline V gene are ENHRY and SYGVKD. V was pared by 0 bases and J by 6 bases, with 2 bases of the junction left unmatched.

This clone occurred a few times. Other DNA sequences of this sample code for an identical CDR3. This rearrangement joins TRBV4-1 to TRBJ2-7; TRBD2 aligns across 13 bases. Germline V gives CDR1 MGHRA, CDR2 YSYEKL. The CDR3 length is 15 residues. Trimming removed 1 base from V and 3 bases from J; junction bases left unmatched: 0. DNA of the CDR3: TGCGCCAGCAGCCAAGGGACTAGCGGGGGCTACGAGCAGTACGTC. Protein sequence: CASSQGTSGGYEQYV.

This clone is a singleton in its sample. J is TRBJ1-1 and V is TRBV2; D possibly corresponds to TRBD1 (6 bases). Trimming took 8 bases from V and 1 from J, leaving 8 bases between them. Looked up from germline, CDR1 is SNHLY and CDR2 is FYNNEI. The CDR3 runs to 12 residues. The CDR3 DNA sequence: TGTGCCAGCGGGACACCGAACACTGAAGCTTTCTTT. Translated: CASGTPNTEAFF.

The V call is TRBV6-5, the J call TRBJ1-1; D is unclear. The CDR3 has 15 residues. From germline, CDR1 is MNHEY and CDR2 SVGAGI. Trimming shortened V by 6 bases and J by 1 base, and 15 bases separated the two germline ends. In DNA, the CDR3 is TGTGCCAGCAGCCGATCTAGAGGTAGGAACACTGAAGCTTTCTTT. Translated: CASSRSRGRNTEAFF.

This clone was seen just once. The chain joins TRBV15 to TRBJ2-7; the D is unclear. Per the germline V gene, CDR1 is LNHNV and CDR2 is YYDKDF (reference sequence). The V end was cut by 0 bases, the J end by 3 bases, with 3 bases between. This CDR3 is built from 12 residues. The CDR3 spells CATSRDSYEQYV. In DNA, the CDR3 is TGTGCCACCAGCAGAGATAGCTACGAGCAGTACGTC.

This CDR3 is CASTPRTSGGDTQYF. In nucleotides, the CDR3 is TGTGCCAGCACCCCCAGGACTAGCGGGGGAGATACGCAGTATTTT. This chain links TRBV2 with TRBJ2-3; TRBD2 matches 13 bases. J lost 5 bases, V lost 7 bases, and 6 bases had no gene match. The CDR3 loop spans 15 amino acids. Germline V lookup: CDR1 SNHLY, CDR2 FYNNEI.

Points on this clone: This specimen includes other DNA sequences encoding the same CDR3. The gene calls are TRBV19 and TRBJ1-2, with 8 nucleotides matching TRBD1. Per germline, CDR1 LNHDA and CDR2 SQIVND (reference sequence). The CDR3 has 13 amino acids. V shed 1 base, J shed 6 bases, and the junction held 1 base outside the gene matches. In DNA form, the CDR3 reads TGTGCCAGTAGTATAGGACAGGGGAATGGCTACACCTTC. Its protein product is CASSIGQGNGYTF.

This chain uses TRBV18 with TRBJ2-2; D uncertain. This CDR3 has 13 amino acids. Deletions cut 2 bases from V and 6 bases from J, with 7 bases between. Germline V lookup: CDR1 KGHSH, CDR2 LQKENI. The CDR3 bases are TGTGCCAGCTCACCAAATCCGGCCGGGGAGCTGTTTTTT. Translated, it gives CASSPNPAGELFF. Drawing the rest from reference TRBV18 and TRBJ2-2, the complete variable domain is NAGVMQNPRHLVRRRGQEARLRCSPMKGHSHVYWYRQLPEEGLKFMVYLQKENIIDESGMPKERFSAEFPKEGPSILRIQQVVRGDSAAYFCASSPNPAGELFFGEGSRLTVL.

The chain employs TRBV24-1 and TRBJ2-1; maybe TRBD2 (6 bases). Germline assignment: CDR1 KGHDR and CDR2 SFDVKD. CDR3 length equals 14 residues. V was shortened by 1 base and J by 5 bases, with 8 bases between the two germline ends. The CDR3 DNA sequence: TGTGCCACCAGTGATTTCCGACTAGACAATGAGCAGTTCTTC. Amino acids: CATSDFRLDNEQFF.

The CDR3 coding sequence is TGTGCCATACGACAGGGGGGCCCCTCTGGAAACACCATATATTTT. It specifies CAIRQGGPSGNTIYF. This sequence joins TRBV6-5 and TRBJ1-3; 9 bases are shared with TRBD1. Germline V lookup: CDR1 MNHEY, CDR2 SVGAGI. This CDR3 spans 15 amino acids. The trim removed 10 bases at V and 0 bases at J, leaving 7 bases unmatched.

This clone was observed a few times. The chain joins TRBV7-2 to TRBJ1-2; 8 bases align to TRBD1. CDR3 size: 16 residues. The germline V gene has CDR1 SGHTA and CDR2 FQGNSA. Trimming at V came to 1 base and at J to 4 bases, leaving 8 bases not matched to a gene. Here the CDR3 DNA reads TGTGCCAGCAGCTTAGGGTATGCGGACAGGGCCTATGGCTACACCTTC. Its translation is CASSLGYADRAYGYTF. The full variable domain, rest sourced from reference TRBV7-2 and TRBJ1-2, is GAGVSQSPSNKVTEKGKDVELRCDPISGHTALYWYRQSLGQGLEFLIYFQGNSAPDKSGLPSDRFSAERTGGSVSTLTIQRTQQEDSAVYLCASSLGYADRAYGYTFGSGTRLTVV.

The chain joins TRBV5-5 to TRBJ2-7, with a tentative D call TRBD2 (5 bases). Germline assignment: CDR1 SGHKS and CDR2 YYEKEE (reference sequence). This CDR3 is 15 amino acids long. V shed 4 bases and J shed 6 bases, with 20 bases lying between them. CDR3 nucleotide sequence: TGTGCCAGCAGCCCCCGGGCGGGTAATTACCGCGAGCAGTACTTC. Amino acids: CASSPRAGNYREQYF.

The J gene is TRBJ1-3, the V gene TRBV5-1; 7 bases agree with TRBD1. Looked up from germline, CDR1 is SGHRS and CDR2 is YFSETQ. The CDR3 spans 17 residues. The junction had 6 bases not matched to a gene; V was cut back by 0 bases and J by 0 bases. This CDR3 reads CASSLVEGAYSGNTIYF. The DNA of the CDR3 is TGCGCCAGCAGCTTGGTCGAGGGGGCCTACTCTGGAAACACCATATATTTT.

The chain combines TRBV27 with TRBJ2-7; 10 bases are a match to TRBD1. V shed 7 bases, J shed 7 bases, and the junction held 19 bases outside the gene matches. Germline loops: CDR1 MNHEY, CDR2 SMNVEV (reference sequence). CDR3 length: 17 amino acids. The CDR3 DNA reads as TGTGCCAGCACCAATAAGAGGGTCGGGACAGGGGTCGGGGAGCAGTACTTC. Amino acid sequence: CASTNKRVGTGVGEQYF.

J is TRBJ1-2 and V is TRBV21-1; the table's D call of TRBD1 was not tested on the DNA. TRBV21-1 is designated a pseudogene. The CDR3 has 15 residues. The CDR3 DNA follows: TGTGCCAGTCCGCCCGGGACAGGGACATCGGATGGCTACACCTTC. It encodes CASPPGTGTSDGYTF.

The chain combines TRBV5-1 with TRBJ1-1; 7 bases are a match to TRBD1. The V and J ends lost 0 bases and 5 bases, in that order; junction bases with no gene match: 4. Germline V gene sequence: CDR1 SGHRS, CDR2 YFSETQ. The CDR3 loop spans 14 amino acids. CDR3 sequence reads: CASSLAGGWTEAFF. Written as DNA, the CDR3 is TGCGCCAGCAGCTTGGCAGGGGGTTGGACTGAAGCTTTCTTT.

The CDR3 DNA is TGTGCCAGCAGCGTCAGACTAGCGGGGACCTACGAGCAGTACTTC. Protein sequence: CASSVRLAGTYEQYF. The genes are TRBV6-5 and TRBJ2-7, with 11 bases aligning to TRBD2. This CDR3 has 15 residues. J gave up 2 bases and V 6 bases, and 6 bases lay outside the gene matches. Germline CDR1 is MNHEY and CDR2 is SVGAGI.

V is TRBV30 and J is TRBJ1-2; D may be TRBD1 (6 bases). V was pared by 6 bases and J by 5 bases, with 25 bases between. The CDR3 loop spans 16 amino acids. Germline V gives CDR1 GTSNPN, CDR2 SVGIG (reference sequence). Here the CDR3 reads CACLQSGQGNVYGYTF. CDR3 bases: TGTGCCTGTTTACAAAGCGGCCAGGGGAACGTATATGGCTACACCTTC.

V gene TRBV6-1 combines with J gene TRBJ2-7, with 7 bases aligning to TRBD1. After removal of 2 bases from V and 2 bases from J, the junction contained 3 bases not matched to a gene. The germline V gene has CDR1 MNHNS and CDR2 SASEGT. The length of the CDR3 is 14 residues. CDR3 nucleotides: TGTGCCAGCAGTGAACATCAGGGGGCCTACGAGCAGTACGTC. Protein sequence: CASSEHQGAYEQYV.